Presented here are 25 T cell receptor beta chains from one specimen sequenced in a study of blood T cell repertoires in COVID-19 (dated by TCRdb to between 2020 and 2021). The library was made by the immunoSEQ multiplex PCR assay. TCRdb provides this immuneACCESS table in a form limited to in-frame rearrangements. Some clones are lacking; in checked studies, under half of them reflect an unresolved V gene, and why the rest are absent is not known. The sample table lists 65,000 to 85,000 clones, over 75% of them with a count of one. Of the sample, about 7% is held by the ten largest clones. The sequencing input was peripheral blood. Receptors were obtained from a human donor in a cohort sampled during active COVID-19.

The chain uses TRBV4-1 and TRBJ2-5; unclear D gene. The germline CDR1 and CDR2 sequences are MGHRA and YSYEKL. Trimming left V 0 bases short and J 4 bases short, with 9 bases between. This CDR3 has 14 amino acids. Here the CDR3 DNA reads TGCGCCAGCAGCCAAGAGTGGGCGAGAGAGACCCAGTACTTC. As protein: CASSQEWARETQYF.

The V call is TRBV30, the J call TRBJ1-3; weak D call: TRBD1 (6 bases). With 0 bases removed from V and 0 bases from J, the gap between germline ends came to 12 bases. The germline V gene encodes CDR1 GTSNPN and CDR2 SVGIG (reference sequence). The CDR3 is made up of 16 amino acids. DNA of the CDR3: TGTGCCTGGAGTGTCGTTGGGGGACACTCTGGAAACACCATATATTTT. Translated: CAWSVVGGHSGNTIYF. The whole variable domain, remainder taken from reference TRBV30 and TRBJ1-3, is SQTIHQWPATLVQPVGSPLSLECTVEGTSNPNLYWYRQAAGRGLQLLFYSVGIGQISSEVPQNLSASRPQDRQFILSSKKLLLSDSGFYLCAWSVVGGHSGNTIYFGEGSWLTVV.

V and J are TRBV18 and TRBJ2-3; D gene unclear. This CDR3 spans 11 amino acids. Germline CDR1 KGHSH, CDR2 LQKENI. Trimming removed 2 bases from V and 7 bases from J, with 4 bases in between. The CDR3 loop reads CASSPDNTQYF. The CDR3 nucleotides read TGTGCCAGCTCACCAGACAATACGCAGTATTTT.

Within the sample, this clone is medium-sized. The chain employs TRBV7-9 and TRBJ1-4; D not resolved. Trimming removed 2 bases at V and 6 bases at J, with 19 bases between. Germline lookup yields CDR1 SEHNR and CDR2 FQNEAQ (reference sequence). The CDR3 length is 17 residues. CDR3 region: CASSLSPLGGSDEKLFF. DNA of the CDR3: TGTGCCAGCAGCTTAAGCCCGCTCGGAGGGTCGGATGAAAAACTGTTTTTT.

The gene calls are TRBV2 and TRBJ2-5, with a weak D call TRBD2 (6 bases). V was cut by 7 bases and J by 4 bases, with 13 bases left in between. The CDR3 is 13 amino acids. Germline CDR1 reads SNHLY; CDR2 reads FYNNEI. The CDR3 sequence: CASNRLEGETQYF. In nucleotides, the CDR3 is TGTGCCAGCAACAGACTAGAGGGAGAGACCCAGTACTTC.

This sequence joins TRBV25-1 and TRBJ1-1, with D perhaps matching TRBD1 (6 bases). Germline values: CDR1 MGHDK, CDR2 SYGVNS. V lost 8 bases to trimming and J lost 11 bases, with 15 bases between them. The CDR3 loop spans 11 amino acids. The CDR3 spells CASGPYRDAFF. The CDR3 bases are TGTGCCAGCGGTCCTTACAGGGATGCTTTCTTT.

The chain is built from TRBV10-3 and TRBJ2-2; D ambiguous. The V gene's germline CDR1 is ENHRY and CDR2 SYGVKD. Trimming shortened V by 3 bases and J by 6 bases, and 8 bases separated the two germline ends. The CDR3 totals 13 residues. The CDR3 DNA reads as TGTGCCATCAGTGACTACAGCCCCGGGGAGCTGTTTTTT. The encoded protein is CAISDYSPGELFF.

V gene TRBV11-2 combines with J gene TRBJ2-1; the match to TRBD2 covers 10 bases. Looked up from germline, CDR1 is SGHAT and CDR2 is FQNNGV. V shed 2 bases, J shed 9 bases, and the junction held 7 bases outside the gene matches. The CDR3 is 15 residues long. CDR3 residues: CASSLNIAGGSEQFF. For the CDR3, the DNA is TGTGCCAGCAGCTTAAACATAGCGGGGGGATCTGAGCAGTTCTTC.

CDR3 DNA: TGCAGTGCTAGAGGTGGAGTTGAACTGTTTTTT. Amino acids: CSARGGVELFF. The chain has TRBV20-1 and TRBJ1-4, with D unresolved. This CDR3 contains 11 residues. CDR1 is DFQATT, CDR2 SNEGSKA, per germline (reference sequence). Trimming shortened V by 1 base and J by 12 bases, and 9 bases separated the two germline ends.

The gene calls are TRBV15 and TRBJ2-1; the match to TRBD2 covers 11 bases. V lost 4 bases, J lost 4 bases, and 3 bases stayed unmatched. Germline V lookup: CDR1 LNHNV, CDR2 YYDKDF (reference sequence). The CDR3 is made up of 15 amino acids. CDR3 in amino acids: CATSKTSGVYNEQFF. CDR3 sequence (DNA): TGTGCCACCAGCAAGACTAGCGGGGTGTACAATGAGCAGTTCTTC.

V is TRBV12-3 or TRBV12-4 and J is TRBJ1-1; 8 bases match TRBD1. Unmatched junction bases numbered 4, after V lost 6 bases and J lost 4 bases. The CDR3 totals 13 residues. CDR3 DNA sequence: TGTGCCAGCAGACTGGGGACAGGCACTGAAGCTTTCTTT. Protein sequence: CASRLGTGTEAFF.

This rearrangement joins TRBV11-2 to TRBJ1-2; D gene uncertain. V gave up 1 base and J gave up 4 bases, with 7 bases separating them. The CDR3 has 13 residues. The V gene's germline CDR1 is SGHAT and CDR2 FQNNGV. CDR3 amino acids: CASSLVAGYGYTF. The CDR3 nucleotides are TGTGCCAGCAGCTTAGTGGCAGGCTATGGCTACACCTTC.

This sequence joins TRBV10-1 and TRBJ2-7; 7 bases agree with TRBD1. J was trimmed by 4 bases and V by 5 bases; bases with no gene match: 8. The germline V gene has CDR1 WNHNN and CDR2 SYGVQD (reference sequence). The CDR3 sequence is 14 residues long. The CDR3, as DNA: TGCGCCAGCAGTCCCCGGGACAGAGAATACGAGCAGTACTTC. This gives the protein CASSPRDREYEQYF.

The chain combines TRBV19 with TRBJ2-5; a weak D match, TRBD1 (7 bases). The CDR3 loop spans 16 amino acids. The V end was cut by 5 bases, the J end by 1 base, with 17 bases between. From germline, CDR1 is LNHDA and CDR2 SQIVND (reference sequence). CDR3 DNA: TGTGCCAGTAGTGCCCCCCGGGGGACAGTCCAAGAGACCCAGTACTTC. Translating it yields CASSAPRGTVQETQYF.

The chain has TRBV18 and TRBJ1-2; D is uncertain. CDR3 size: 15 residues. Trimming took 3 bases from V and 1 from J, leaving 12 bases between them. The germline gives CDR1 KGHSH, CDR2 LQKENI. The CDR3 loop reads CASSPYDTDNYGYTF. In DNA, the CDR3 is TGTGCCAGCTCACCTTATGACACCGATAACTATGGCTACACCTTC.

This chain uses TRBV30 with TRBJ2-5; D is possibly TRBD2 (6 bases). The V gene lost 1 base and the J gene lost 3 bases, with 15 bases spanning the gap. The germline V gene encodes CDR1 GTSNPN and CDR2 SVGIG (reference sequence). The CDR3 is made up of 15 amino acids. The CDR3 DNA sequence: TGTGCCTGGAGTGCCCCCAGTCCGGGGGAAGAGACCCAGTACTTC. It codes for CAWSAPSPGEETQYF.

V and J are TRBV6-4 and TRBJ2-2; 9 nucleotides agree with TRBD1. Germline V gene sequence: CDR1 MRHNA, CDR2 SNTAGT. This CDR3 is 17 amino acids long. The V and J ends lost 4 bases and 0 bases, in that order; junction bases with no gene match: 6. In DNA, the CDR3 is TGTGCCAGCAGTGCGATACAGGGGGCCTCGAACACCGGGGAGCTGTTTTTT. Amino acid sequence: CASSAIQGASNTGELFF.

The V call is TRBV5-1, the J call TRBJ2-1, with TRBD2 matching over 12 bases. The CDR3 runs 16 residues. The V segment lost 4 bases and the J segment 8 bases; nucleotides outside the gene matches: 10. Germline V lookup: CDR1 SGHRS, CDR2 YFSETQ. CDR3: CASSPPSGGAHDEQFF. The DNA of the CDR3 is TGCGCCAGCAGCCCCCCTAGCGGGGGGGCTCACGATGAGCAGTTCTTC. Full variable domain (remainder filled in from reference TRBV5-1 and TRBJ2-1): KAGVTQTPRYLIKTRGQQVTLSCSPISGHRSVSWYQQTPGQGLQFLFEYFSETQRNKGNFPGRFSGRQFSNSRSEMNVSTLELGDSALYLCASSPPSGGAHDEQFFGPGTRLTVL.

This clone was counted once. The rearrangement links TRBV5-1 to TRBJ1-1; D ambiguous. There are 15 residues in the CDR3. Germline V gene lookup returns CDR1 SGHRS and CDR2 YFSETQ. Trimming took off 0 bases at V and 4 bases at J, with 13 bases between the two ends. CDR3 residues: CASSLEGLRGTEAFF. CDR3 bases: TGCGCCAGCAGCTTGGAAGGCCTGCGGGGCACTGAAGCTTTCTTT.

The chain combines TRBV3-1 (or the pseudogene TRBV3-2) with TRBJ2-2, with a tentative D call TRBD2 (5 bases). CDR1 LGHDT and CDR2 YNNKEL come from the germline V gene (reference sequence). The CDR3 runs 13 residues. Trimming left V 8 bases short and J 6 bases short, with 13 bases between. CDR3: CASRGPGAGELFF. The CDR3 bases are TGTGCCAGCCGAGGGCCTGGGGCCGGGGAGCTGTTTTTT.

The chain uses TRBV29-1 and TRBJ1-1, with 8 bases lining up with TRBD1. The V gene end was trimmed by 7 bases and the J gene end by 3 bases; junction bases not matched to a gene: 10. The CDR3 consists of 14 residues. Germline CDR1 SQVTM, CDR2 ANQGSEA. CDR3 residues: CSAAGRGRDTEAFF. CDR3 DNA: TGCAGCGCAGCCGGCAGGGGGCGGGACACTGAAGCTTTCTTT.

This chain uses TRBV6-6 with TRBJ2-5; D is perhaps TRBD2 (7 bases). Deletions cut 6 bases from V and 1 base from J, with 18 bases between. CDR3 size: 16 residues. Germline V CDR1 and CDR2: MNHNY, SVGAGI (reference sequence). The CDR3 here is CASSNRVGGAQETQYF. The CDR3 nucleotides read TGTGCCAGCAGCAACCGGGTAGGGGGGGCCCAAGAGACCCAGTACTTC.

The CDR3 protein is CASTKSGSGEKLFF. The CDR3 nucleotides are TGTGCCAGCACCAAGTCGGGGTCCGGTGAAAAACTGTTTTTT. V usage is TRBV9 and J usage is TRBJ1-4; D remains ambiguous. The germline V and J ends were trimmed by 6 bases and 7 bases, with 16 bases remaining between them. This CDR3 is built from 14 residues. CDR1 and CDR2 (germline): SGDLS, YYNGEE.

The J gene is TRBJ2-7, the V gene TRBV5-1, with D tentatively TRBD1 (6 bases). V was cut by 4 bases and J by 1 base, with 12 bases left in between. This CDR3 is built from 14 residues. Per germline, CDR1 SGHRS and CDR2 YFSETQ. CDR3 sequence: CASSRDKASYEQYF. For the CDR3, the DNA is TGCGCCAGCAGCAGGGACAAGGCATCCTACGAGCAGTACTTC.

The chain couples TRBV5-6 to TRBJ1-3, with D possibly being TRBD1 (6 bases). The CDR3 has 17 residues. Trimming took 0 bases from V and 0 from J, leaving 13 bases between them. Germline V gene lookup returns CDR1 SGHDT and CDR2 YYEEEE. This chain's CDR3 is CASSLEGGASSGNTIYF. Written as DNA, the CDR3 is TGTGCCAGCAGCTTGGAAGGGGGGGCTAGCTCTGGAAACACCATATATTTT.